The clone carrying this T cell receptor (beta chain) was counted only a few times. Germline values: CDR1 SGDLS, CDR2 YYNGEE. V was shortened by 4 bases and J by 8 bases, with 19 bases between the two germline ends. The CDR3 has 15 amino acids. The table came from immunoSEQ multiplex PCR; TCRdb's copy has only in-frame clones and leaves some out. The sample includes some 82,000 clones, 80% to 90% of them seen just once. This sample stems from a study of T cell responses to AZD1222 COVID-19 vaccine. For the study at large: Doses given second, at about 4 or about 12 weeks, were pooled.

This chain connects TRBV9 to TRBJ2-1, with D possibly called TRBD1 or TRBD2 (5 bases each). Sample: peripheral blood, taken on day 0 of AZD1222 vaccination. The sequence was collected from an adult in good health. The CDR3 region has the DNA TGTGCCAGCAGCTGGGACGGCAGACCGAGCGATGAGCAGTTCTTC. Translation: CASSWDGRPSDEQFF. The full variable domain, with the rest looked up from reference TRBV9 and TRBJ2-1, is DSGVTQTPKHLITATGQRVTLRCSPRSGDLSVYWYQQSLDQGLQFLIQYYNGEERAKGNILERFSAQQFPDLHSELNLSSLELGDSALYFCASSWDGRPSDEQFFGPGTRLTVL.